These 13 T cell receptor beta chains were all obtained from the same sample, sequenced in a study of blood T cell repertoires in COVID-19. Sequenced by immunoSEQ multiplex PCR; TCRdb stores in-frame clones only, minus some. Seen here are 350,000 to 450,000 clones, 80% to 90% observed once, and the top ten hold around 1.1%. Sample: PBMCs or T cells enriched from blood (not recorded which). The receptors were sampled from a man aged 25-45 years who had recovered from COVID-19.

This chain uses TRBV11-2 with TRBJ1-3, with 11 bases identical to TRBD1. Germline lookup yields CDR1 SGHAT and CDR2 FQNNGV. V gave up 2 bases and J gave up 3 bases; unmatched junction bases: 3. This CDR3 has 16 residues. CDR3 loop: CASSLWTGGGGNTIYF. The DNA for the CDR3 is TGTGCCAGCAGCTTATGGACAGGGGGCGGTGGAAACACCATATATTTT.

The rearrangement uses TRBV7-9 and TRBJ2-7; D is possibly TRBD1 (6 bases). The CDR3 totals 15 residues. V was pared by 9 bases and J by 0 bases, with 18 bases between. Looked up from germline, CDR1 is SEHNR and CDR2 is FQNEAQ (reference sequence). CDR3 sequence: CASSYRGQSSYEQYF. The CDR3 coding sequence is TGTGCCAGTTCATATCGAGGACAGAGCTCCTACGAGCAGTACTTC.

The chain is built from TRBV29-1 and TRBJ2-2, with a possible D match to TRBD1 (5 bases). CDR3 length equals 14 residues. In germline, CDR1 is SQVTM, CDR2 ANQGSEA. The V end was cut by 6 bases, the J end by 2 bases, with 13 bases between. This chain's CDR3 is CSVERQGNTGELFF. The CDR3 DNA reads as TGCAGCGTCGAGAGGCAGGGAAACACCGGGGAGCTGTTTTTT.

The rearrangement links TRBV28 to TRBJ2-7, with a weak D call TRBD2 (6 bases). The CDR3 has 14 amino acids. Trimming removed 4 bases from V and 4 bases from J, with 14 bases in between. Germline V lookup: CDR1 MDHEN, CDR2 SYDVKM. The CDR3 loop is CASSSQTRRYEQYF. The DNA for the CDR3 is TGTGCCAGCAGTTCGCAGACTAGGAGGTACGAGCAGTACTTC.

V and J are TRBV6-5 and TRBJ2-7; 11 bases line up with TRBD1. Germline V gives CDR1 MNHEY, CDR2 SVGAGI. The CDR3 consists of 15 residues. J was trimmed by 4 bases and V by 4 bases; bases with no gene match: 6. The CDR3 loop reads CASSSPGQGGYEQYF. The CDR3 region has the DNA TGTGCCAGCAGTTCTCCGGGACAGGGGGGATACGAGCAGTACTTC.

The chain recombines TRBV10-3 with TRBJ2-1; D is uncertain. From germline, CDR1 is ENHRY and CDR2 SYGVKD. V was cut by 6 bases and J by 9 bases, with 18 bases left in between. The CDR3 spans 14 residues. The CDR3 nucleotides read TGTGCCATCAGCCAGGCTCCCAGTACCAGTGAGCAGTTCTTC. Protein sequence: CAISQAPSTSEQFF.

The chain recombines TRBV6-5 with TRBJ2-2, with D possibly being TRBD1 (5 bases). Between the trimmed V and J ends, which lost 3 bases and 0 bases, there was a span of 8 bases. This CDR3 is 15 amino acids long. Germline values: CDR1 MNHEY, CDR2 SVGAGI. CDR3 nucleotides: TGTGCCAGCAGTTATCAGGGCGCGAACACCGGGGAGCTGTTTTTT. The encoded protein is CASSYQGANTGELFF.

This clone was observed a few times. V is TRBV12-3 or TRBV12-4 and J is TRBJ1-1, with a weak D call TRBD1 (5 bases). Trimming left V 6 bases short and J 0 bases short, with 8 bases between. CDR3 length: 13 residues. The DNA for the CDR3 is TGTGCCAGCAGGGGCAGGGTGAACACTGAAGCTTTCTTT. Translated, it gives CASRGRVNTEAFF.

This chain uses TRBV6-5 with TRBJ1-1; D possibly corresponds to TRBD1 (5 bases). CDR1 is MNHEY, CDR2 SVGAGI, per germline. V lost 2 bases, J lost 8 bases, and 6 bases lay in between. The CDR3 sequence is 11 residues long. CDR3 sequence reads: CASSYRTEAFF. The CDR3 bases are TGTGCCAGCAGTTACCGGACAGAAGCTTTCTTT.

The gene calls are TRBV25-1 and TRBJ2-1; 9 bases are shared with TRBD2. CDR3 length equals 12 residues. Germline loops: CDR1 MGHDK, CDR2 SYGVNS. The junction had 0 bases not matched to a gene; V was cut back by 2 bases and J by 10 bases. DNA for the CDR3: TGTGCCAGCAGTGAAGGACTAGCGGAGCAGTTCTTC. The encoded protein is CASSEGLAEQFF.

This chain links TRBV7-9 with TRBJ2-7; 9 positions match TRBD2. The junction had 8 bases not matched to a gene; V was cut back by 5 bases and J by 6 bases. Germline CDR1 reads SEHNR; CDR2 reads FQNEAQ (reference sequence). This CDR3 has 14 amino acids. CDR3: CASSPTSTSGEQYF. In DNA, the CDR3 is TGTGCCAGCAGCCCTACATCGACTAGCGGCGAGCAGTACTTC.

The CDR3 coding sequence is TGTGCCAGCGGGAGAAATGGCTACACCTTC. Translated: CASGRNGYTF. The V call is TRBV5-6, the J call TRBJ1-2, with D unclear. The CDR3 covers 10 residues. CDR1 is SGHDT, CDR2 YYEEEE, per germline. V lost 7 bases and J 6 bases, leaving 7 bases between the germline ends.

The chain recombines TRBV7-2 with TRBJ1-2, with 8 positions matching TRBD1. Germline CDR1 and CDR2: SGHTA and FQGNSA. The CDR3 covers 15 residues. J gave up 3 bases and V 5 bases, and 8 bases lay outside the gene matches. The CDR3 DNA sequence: TGTGCCAGCAGCAGCTACGGGACAGGCTACTATGGCTACACCTTC. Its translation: CASSSYGTGYYGYTF.